The 9 T cell receptor beta chains presented below share a single source sample, sequenced in a study of shared clonotypes between healthy human individuals. The table came from immunoSEQ multiplex PCR; TCRdb's copy has only in-frame clones and leaves some out. The top ten hold roughly 0.13% of the sample, which has 2 million to 2.5 million clones, almost 96% seen once. Sequencing was done on a sample of naive CD4+ T cells sorted from blood. Noted subset: CD45RA+ positively selected. These receptors were collected from a man aged 18 to 29 in good health.

The chain links TRBV20-1 to TRBJ1-3, with D unclear. Germline CDR1 DFQATT, CDR2 SNEGSKA (reference sequence). V was pared by 4 bases and J by 4 bases, with 5 bases between. There are 11 residues in the CDR3. CDR3 nucleotide sequence: TGCAGTGCTATGGAGGGAAACACCATATATTTT. Translating gives CSAMEGNTIYF.

CDR3 coding DNA: TGTGCCAGCAGCCGCCTGGGGACAGGGCTTCGAGATACGCAGTATTTT. Protein: CASSRLGTGLRDTQYF. V gene TRBV7-9 combines with J gene TRBJ2-3; 9 bases agree with TRBD1. CDR1 is SEHNR, CDR2 FQNEAQ, per germline (reference sequence). This CDR3 comprises 16 residues. The V gene end was trimmed by 5 bases and the J gene end by 5 bases; junction bases not matched to a gene: 11.

The rearrangement links TRBV30 to TRBJ2-5; possible D gene TRBD1, 5 bases. In germline, CDR1 is GTSNPN, CDR2 SVGIG (reference sequence). Between the trimmed V and J ends, which lost 2 bases and 5 bases, there was a span of 18 bases. The CDR3 is 15 residues long. CDR3 DNA: TGTGCCTGGAGTACGGTACAAGGGGCTGGGGAGACCCAGTACTTC. Translation gives CAWSTVQGAGETQYF.

The chain employs TRBV2 and TRBJ2-2; D might be TRBD1 or TRBD2, each matching 6 bases. V was cut by 5 bases and J by 4 bases, with 17 bases left in between. Germline V lookup: CDR1 SNHLY, CDR2 FYNNEI. The CDR3 length is 16 residues. As DNA, the CDR3 is TGTGCCAGCAGTCAGAGGTCCGGGGGCGGCACCGGGGAGCTGTTTTTT. This encodes CASSQRSGGGTGELFF.

J is TRBJ1-2 and V is TRBV2, with 7 nucleotides matching TRBD1. The trim removed 4 bases at V and 6 bases at J, leaving 8 bases unmatched. The CDR3 sequence is 14 residues long. The germline V gene has CDR1 SNHLY and CDR2 FYNNEI. The DNA for the CDR3 is TGTGCCAGCAGTGTGGAAGGGGGCGCGGATGGCTACACCTTC. Translated, it gives CASSVEGGADGYTF.

V is TRBV7-2 and J is TRBJ2-7; 8 positions agree with TRBD2. The CDR3 totals 13 residues. Germline lookup yields CDR1 SGHTA and CDR2 FQGNSA. The V and J ends lost 6 bases and 5 bases, in that order; junction bases with no gene match: 6. The CDR3 DNA reads TGTGCCAGCAGGAGTAGCGGGACCCACGAGCAGTACTTC. It yields the protein CASRSSGTHEQYF.

The chain has TRBV2 and TRBJ1-1; 7 bases map to TRBD1. With 8 bases clipped from V and 8 bases from J, the junction kept 17 bases outside the gene matches. CDR3 length equals 15 residues. The germline CDR1 and CDR2 sequences are SNHLY and FYNNEI. The CDR3 sequence is CASEGADLSIGEAFF. DNA for the CDR3: TGTGCCAGCGAGGGGGCAGATCTATCGATCGGGGAAGCTTTCTTT.

Here the CDR3 reads CASSEGWSNGYTF. CDR3 sequence (DNA): TGTGCCAGCAGTGAAGGGTGGAGCAATGGCTACACCTTC. This chain joins TRBV6-1 and TRBJ1-2; D unresolved. This CDR3 is 13 amino acids long. The germline CDR1 and CDR2 sequences are MNHNS and SASEGT. Trimming stripped 1 base from V and 6 bases from J, with 9 bases between.

This chain links TRBV5-8 with TRBJ1-2; no firm D call. The CDR3 is made up of 13 amino acids. Germline loops: CDR1 SGHTS, CDR2 YDEGEE. V lost 2 bases and J 8 bases, leaving 13 bases between the germline ends. This CDR3 reads CASSLGFVYGYTF. The CDR3 region has the DNA TGTGCCAGCAGCTTAGGGTTTGTTTACGGCTACACCTTC.